This TCR beta chain appears in the sequencing data of a study of identical twins. Regarding this clonotype: Its specificity is not known.

The CDR3 contains 13 residues. Germline CDR1 reads DFQATT; CDR2 reads SNEGSKA (reference sequence). V lost 6 bases and J 2 bases, leaving 13 bases between the germline ends. TCRdb redid the calling of the 5' RACE reads with MiXCR, one entry per CDR3 protein. The sample includes around 240,000 distinct CDR3 sequences, about 10% seen only once; the top ten take 10%. Study-wide results and limits: Model-predicted out-of-frame TCR alpha sharing fell below observed values in monozygotic twins. Out-of-frame alpha sequences common to twins were enriched for low generation probability.

The receptor was derived from a man in his forties or fifties in good health. The specimen sequenced was memory T cells sorted from blood. This sequence joins TRBV20-1 and TRBJ1-2; D may be TRBD1 (6 bases). The CDR3 DNA is TGCAGTGCCGGCCTAGGGGGGAACTATGGCTACACCTTC. It yields the protein CSAGLGGNYGYTF.